This T cell receptor (beta chain) was sequenced in a study of neurological immune-mediated disorders. Study-wide findings and caveats: The most TCR clonal expansion was seen in HTLV-1-associated myelopathy, whereas the least was seen in multiple sclerosis, below the level in healthy controls.

The CDR3 covers 15 residues. Looked up from germline, CDR1 is DFQATT and CDR2 is SNEGSKA (reference sequence). The ends were cut back, 0 bases at V and 1 base at J, with 12 bases in the middle. In TCRdb, the 5' RACE reads were re-called with MiXCR into one record per CDR3 protein. Among over 45,000 distinct CDR3 sequences, just under 6% were seen once, and the ten largest hold approximately 1.5%. This clonotype was detected many times. The antigen remains unidentified. The receptor's source is a woman aged 18-35 years with multiple sclerosis. This chain links TRBV20-1 with TRBJ2-5; D not resolved. Sequenced: CD4+ T cells from blood. The CDR3 here is CSAREGGRSQETQYF. Here the CDR3 DNA reads TGCAGTGCTAGAGAAGGCGGCAGGAGCCAAGAGACCCAGTACTTC.